This T cell receptor (beta chain) was captured by sequencing in a study of T cell clonality in common variable immunodeficiency. Study-level results: Links between repertoire features and CVID complications were heterogeneity-limited.

The junction had 5 bases not matched to a gene; V was cut back by 5 bases and J by 9 bases. Germline assignment: CDR1 SGHAT and CDR2 FQNNGV. CDR3 length: 14 residues. This table comes from immunoSEQ multiplex PCR, and its TCRdb copy is limited to in-frame clones, with some not included. The specimen has more than 45,000 clones, none found just once. This clone has ten or more counts. Antigen: not known. The read terminates 3 residues ahead of where the CDR3 ends, so the germline J gene completes it. V gene TRBV11-2 combines with J gene TRBJ2-1; the match to TRBD2 covers 12 bases. The clonotype was recovered from a person aged 18 to 75 in good health. The source material was peripheral blood mononuclear cells. CDR3 DNA, as far as it was read: TGTGCCAGCAGCCCCCTAGCGGGGGGGCCTGAG. Translating it yields CASSPLAGGPE. From start to end, the CDR3 is CASSPLAGGPEQFF.